This T cell receptor (beta chain) is drawn from a study of T cells in Graves' hyperthyroidism and ophthalmopathy. General study points: Most clonotypes expanded in thyroid above 0.001 were likewise present in blood.

Looked up from germline, CDR1 is SQVTM and CDR2 is ANQGSEA. Trimming stripped 2 bases from V and 5 bases from J, with 9 bases between. The CDR3 consists of 13 residues. Template material for amplifying TCR beta CDR3 regions consisted of RNA transcripts. Carried out on the TCR CDR3, a first-round RT-PCR used the HTBI primer set. TCRdb redid the calling of the multiplex PCR reads with MiXCR, one entry per CDR3 protein. The sample holds 550,000 to 650,000 distinct CDR3 sequences; around 15% are singletons and the top ten take approximately 14%. This clonotype has only a few counts. The antigen remains undetermined.

Sequences were obtained from blood. The sequence was collected from a woman aged 40 to 49 with Graves' hyperthyroidism. This sequence joins TRBV29-1 and TRBJ2-2, with D possibly TRBD1 on 6 matching bases. The CDR3 coding sequence is TGCAGCGTTGAAAGTCAGGGGACCGGGGAGCTGTTTTTT. Its protein is CSVESQGTGELFF.